This T cell receptor beta chain was recovered during a study of shared clonotypes between healthy human individuals. CDR3 length: 14 amino acids. Germline CDR1 reads MDHEN; CDR2 reads SYDVKM. Trimming left V 5 bases short and J 8 bases short, with 15 bases between. Generated by immunoSEQ multiplex PCR, the TCRdb table keeps only in-frame clones and is missing some. The table includes 2 million to 2.5 million clones, approximately 95% detected once. This receptor was identified in a young man in good health. Some clones in this sample may be carry-over from other donors' samples. The genes are TRBV28 and TRBJ1-4, with D perhaps TRBD1 (6 bases). The sample consisted of naive CD4+ T cells from PBMCs. Documented subset: CD45RA+ positively selected. CDR3 in DNA: TGTGCCAGCAGTATCTACAGGGTGTCCGAAAAACTGTTTTTT. Its translation is CASSIYRVSEKLFF.